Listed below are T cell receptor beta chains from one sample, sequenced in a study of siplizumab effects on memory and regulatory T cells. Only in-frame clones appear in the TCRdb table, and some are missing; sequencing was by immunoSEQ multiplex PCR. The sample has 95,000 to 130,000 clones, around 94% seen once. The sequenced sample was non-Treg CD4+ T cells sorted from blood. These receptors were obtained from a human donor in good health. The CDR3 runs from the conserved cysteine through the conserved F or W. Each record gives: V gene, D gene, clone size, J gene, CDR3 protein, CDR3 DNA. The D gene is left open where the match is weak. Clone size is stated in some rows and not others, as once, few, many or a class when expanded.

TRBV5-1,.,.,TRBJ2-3,CASSRREGTDTQYF,TGCGCCAGCAGTCGGAGGGAGGGCACAGATACGCAGTATTTT
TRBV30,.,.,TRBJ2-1,CAWSGATGEFF,TGTGCCTGGAGCGGAGCGACTGGAGAGTTCTTC
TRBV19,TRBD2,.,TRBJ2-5,CASKGGVAGALLETQYF,TGTGCCAGTAAGGGCGGGGTAGCGGGGGCCCTCCTGGAGACCCAGTACTTC
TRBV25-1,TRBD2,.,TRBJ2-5,CASSDRGGETQYF,TGTGCCAGCAGTGACCGGGGGGGCGAGACCCAGTACTTC
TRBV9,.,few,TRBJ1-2,CASSASQERDYGYTF,TGTGCCAGCAGCGCCTCACAGGAACGGGACTATGGCTACACCTTC
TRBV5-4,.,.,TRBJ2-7,CASSRALGGSYEQYF,TGTGCCAGCAGCCGAGCCCTTGGGGGCTCCTACGAGCAGTACTTC
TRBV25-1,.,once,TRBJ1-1,CASRRTTTEAFF,TGTGCCAGCAGACGGACAACGACTGAAGCTTTCTTT
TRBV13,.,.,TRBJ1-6,CASSLGGKGSYNSPLHF,TGTGCCAGCAGCTTAGGAGGGAAAGGCTCCTATAATTCACCCCTCCACTTT
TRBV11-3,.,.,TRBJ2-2,CASSLDGGAGELFF,TGTGCCAGCAGCTTAGATGGGGGTGCCGGGGAGCTGTTTTTT
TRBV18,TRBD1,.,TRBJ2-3,CASSPLGTAPVDTQYF,TGTGCCAGCTCACCACTTGGGACAGCGCCTGTGGATACGCAGTATTTT
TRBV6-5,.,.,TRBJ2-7,CASSRTVEAYEQYF,TGTGCCAGCAGTCGGACAGTTGAAGCCTACGAGCAGTACTTC
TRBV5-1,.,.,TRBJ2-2,CASSFYGFGTGELFF,TGCGCCAGCAGCTTTTACGGGTTTGGCACCGGGGAGCTGTTTTTT
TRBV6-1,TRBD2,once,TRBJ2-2,CASSLGRGSTGELFF,TGTGCCAGCAGTCTCGGGCGGGGGAGCACCGGGGAGCTGTTTTTT
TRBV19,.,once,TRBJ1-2,CASSLSPQGSFGYTF,TGTGCCAGTAGTCTCAGTCCCCAGGGTTCCTTCGGCTACACCTTC
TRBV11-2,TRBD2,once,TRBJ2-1,CASSLVGGTSGKNNEQFF,TGTGCCAGCAGCTTAGTGGGGGGGACTAGCGGGAAAAACAATGAGCAGTTCTTC
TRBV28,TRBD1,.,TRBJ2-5,CASSLSRGIQETQYF,TGTGCCAGCAGTTTATCCAGGGGGATTCAAGAGACCCAGTACTTC
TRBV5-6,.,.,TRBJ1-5,CASSWGREQPQHF,TGTGCCAGCAGCTGGGGACGTGAGCAGCCCCAGCATTTT
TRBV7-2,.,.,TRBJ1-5,CASSLPGPVHF,TGTGCCAGCAGCTTGCCGGGACCCGTGCATTTT
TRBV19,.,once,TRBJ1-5,CASSIKAKVQYQPQHF,TGTGCCAGTAGTATAAAGGCCAAAGTACAATATCAGCCCCAGCATTTT
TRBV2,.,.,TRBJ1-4,CASGTAGEKLFF,TGTGCCAGCGGGACGGCGGGCGAAAAACTGTTTTTT
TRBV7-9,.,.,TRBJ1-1,CASSFGGLGEAFF,TGTGCCAGCAGCTTCGGCGGCTTGGGGGAAGCTTTCTTT
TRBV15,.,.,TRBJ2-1,CATSTRQTLNEQFF,TGTGCCACCAGCACCCGACAGACTCTCAATGAGCAGTTCTTC
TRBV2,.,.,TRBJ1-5,CASSEAGGAPNQPQHF,TGTGCCAGCAGTGAAGCGGGGGGGGCCCCGAATCAGCCCCAGCATTTT
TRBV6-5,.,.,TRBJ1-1,CASSYWNNLNTEAFF,TGTGCCAGCAGTTACTGGAACAACTTGAACACTGAAGCTTTCTTT
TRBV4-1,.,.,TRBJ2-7,CASSQDPFLEISYEQYF,TGCGCCAGCAGCCAAGATCCCTTTCTAGAGATTTCCTACGAGCAGTACTTC